A single sample gave rise to the 11 T cell receptor beta chains below, sequenced in a study of identical twins. TCRdb re-called the 5' RACE reads through MiXCR, storing one row per CDR3 protein. The sample records around 370,000 distinct CDR3 sequences, approximately 9.1% being singletons. Sequenced input: naive T cells sorted from blood. The receptor source for this set is a woman aged 45-59 years in good health.

This clonotype came up a few times. The chain recombines TRBV7-6 with TRBJ1-1; 7 bases fit TRBD1. Trimming removed 1 base from V and 3 bases from J; junction bases left unmatched: 5. Germline V lookup: CDR1 SGHVS, CDR2 FNYEAQ. The CDR3 has 15 residues. The CDR3 spells CASSLGYQGDTEAFF. In DNA form, the CDR3 reads TGTGCCAGCAGCTTAGGATATCAGGGGGACACTGAAGCTTTCTTT. The full variable domain, its missing parts supplied by reference TRBV7-6 and TRBJ1-1, is GAGVSQSPRYKVTKRGQDVALRCDPISGHVSLYWYRQALGQGPEFLTYFNYEAQQDKSGLPNDRFSAERPEGSISTLTIQRTEQRDSAMYRCASSLGYQGDTEAFFGQGTRLTVV.

The chain combines TRBV19 with TRBJ2-6; D is undetermined. V was clipped by 8 bases and J by 1 base, with 9 bases between them. The CDR3 is 14 amino acids. In germline, CDR1 is LNHDA, CDR2 SQIVND (reference sequence). The CDR3 nucleotides are TGTGCCAGTGGGGTGAAATCTGGGGCCAACGTCCTGACTTTC. Translating gives CASGVKSGANVLTF.

This clonotype was recorded a few times. The chain uses TRBV6-4 and TRBJ2-1; 9 bases match TRBD2. Germline-derived CDR1 and CDR2 are MRHNA and SNTAGT. Unmatched junction bases numbered 7, after V lost 4 bases and J lost 6 bases. This CDR3 region has 15 residues. The DNA of the CDR3 is TGTGCCAGCAGTGGGGAAGCGGGAGGAGGCAATGAGCAGTTCTTC. Protein product: CASSGEAGGGNEQFF.

This clonotype has just a few counts. The genes are TRBV11-2 and TRBJ1-1; the match to TRBD1 covers 8 bases. J lost 2 bases, V lost 3 bases, and 14 bases had no gene match. Germline CDR1 SGHAT, CDR2 FQNNGV. The CDR3 contains 18 residues. The CDR3 spells CASSFGQGGWGPNTEAFF. As DNA, the CDR3 is TGTGCCAGCAGCTTCGGACAGGGAGGGTGGGGACCCAACACTGAAGCTTTCTTT.

This clonotype was seen many times. CDR3 amino acids: CASSLAPRGTGTLFEQFF. The CDR3 bases are TGTGCCAGCAGCTTAGCCCCCCGGGGGACAGGGACACTTTTTGAGCAGTTCTTC. This chain joins TRBV11-2 and TRBJ2-1; 9 nucleotides align to TRBD1. Per the germline V gene, CDR1 is SGHAT and CDR2 is FQNNGV. The CDR3 is 18 amino acids. J gave up 9 bases and V 1 base, and 16 bases lay outside the gene matches.

The sample holds many counts of this clonotype. The V and J genes are TRBV29-1 and TRBJ2-7, with 10 bases fitting TRBD2. V shed 3 bases, J shed 2 bases, and the junction held 13 bases outside the gene matches. CDR1 SQVTM and CDR2 ANQGSEA come from the germline V gene. The CDR3 runs to 17 residues. The CDR3 sequence: CSVDGLAGDLQAYEQYF. CDR3 DNA sequence: TGCAGCGTTGATGGGCTAGCGGGAGACCTTCAGGCCTACGAGCAGTACTTC.

The chain employs TRBV5-5 and TRBJ1-1; D not resolved. The ends were cut back, 0 bases at V and 6 bases at J, with 12 bases in the middle. Germline V CDR1 and CDR2: SGHKS, YYEKEE (reference sequence). The CDR3 contains 14 residues. Here the CDR3 reads CASSLGRTRAEAFF. The CDR3 nucleotides read TGTGCCAGCAGCTTGGGGAGAACACGGGCTGAAGCTTTCTTT.

This clonotype was seen more than once but under ten times. The rearrangement links TRBV19 to TRBJ2-3; D call uncertain. The ends were cut back, 6 bases at V and 2 bases at J, with 9 bases in the middle. The V gene's germline CDR1 is LNHDA and CDR2 SQIVND (reference sequence). The CDR3 contains 13 residues. CDR3 nucleotide sequence: TGTGCCAGTAGCCGGATCTACACAGATACGCAGTATTTT. Translating gives CASSRIYTDTQYF.

This clonotype was detected a few times. The chain links TRBV20-1 to TRBJ2-1; D remains unclear. The CDR3 sequence is 15 residues long. Germline values: CDR1 DFQATT, CDR2 SNEGSKA (reference sequence). The V end was cut by 1 base, the J end by 3 bases, with 13 bases between. CDR3 sequence reads: CSARAAHLGYNEQFF. CDR3 nucleotide sequence: TGCAGTGCTAGAGCGGCCCACTTGGGCTACAATGAGCAGTTCTTC.

This clonotype was counted at least ten times. One end of the junction fails to match germline, which may point to a read error. This chain links TRBV5-1 with TRBJ2-2, with TRBD2 matching 11 bases. This CDR3 has 18 amino acids. Germline V lookup: CDR1 SGHRS, CDR2 YFSETQ. The CDR3 protein is CASSAVLAGVTNAGELFF. The CDR3 DNA reads TGCGCCAGCAGCGCCGTACTAGCGGGAGTTACGAACGCCGGGGAGCTGTTTTTT. Together with reference TRBV5-1 and TRBJ2-2, the CDR3 gives the full variable domain: KAGVTQTPRYLIKTRGQQVTLSCSPISGHRSVSWYQQTPGQGLQFLFEYFSETQRNKGNFPGRFSGRQFSNSRSEMNVSTLELGDSALYLCASSAVLAGVTNAGELFFGEGSRLTVL.

Notes on this clonotype: One junction end does not reproduce the germline sequence, and a read error may be involved. V is TRBV29-1 and J is TRBJ2-1; D call uncertain. This CDR3 region has 8 residues. CDR1 SQVTM and CDR2 ANQGSEA come from the germline V gene. CDR3 sequence reads: CSVDTWSF. CDR3 coding DNA: TGCAGCGTTGATACGTGGAGTTTC.